This is a list of T cell receptor beta chains from one sample in a study of shared clonotypes between healthy human individuals. The assay was immunoSEQ multiplex PCR, and TCRdb's table has in-frame clones only and misses some. This sample yields around 1.4 million clones, of which roughly 98.5% are seen a single time; 0.3% to 0.45% belongs to the top ten. Sequencing used naive CD4+ T cells sorted from blood. The receptors were gathered from a man aged 25-45 years in good health. CDR3s include the opening cysteine and the closing phenylalanine or tryptophan. The D gene is left open where the match is weak. Clone size appears in some rows only: once, few, many, or a class for an expanded clone.

CDR3 DNA	CDR3 protein	V gene	D gene	clone size	J gene
TGTGCCAGCAGCGTAGGTTCTAGCGGGAACACCGGGGAGCTGTTTTTT	CASSVGSSGNTGELFF	TRBV9	TRBD2	NA	TRBJ2-2
TGTGCCAGCAGCTTAAATGACGACACAGATACGCAGTATTTT	CASSLNDDTDTQYF	TRBV7-3	NA	NA	TRBJ2-3
TGTGCCAGCAGCACGGGAGGTCGGGTGGTCCAAGAGACCCAGTACTTC	CASSTGGRVVQETQYF	TRBV11-2	TRBD2	NA	TRBJ2-5
TGCGCCAGCAGCCAAGATTCCAGAACTGAAGCTTTCTTT	CASSQDSRTEAFF	TRBV4-3	NA	NA	TRBJ1-1
TGCAGCGGTCTAGGGGGTAGCACAGATACGCAGTATTTT	CSGLGGSTDTQYF	TRBV29-1	NA	NA	TRBJ2-3
TGTGCCAGCAGCCCTGGGACATCCCTAAGCGAGCAGTACTTC	CASSPGTSLSEQYF	TRBV7-9	NA	NA	TRBJ2-7
TGTGCCAGCAGCATAAAGGTCGGACCGTTGAACACTGAAGCTTTCTTT	CASSIKVGPLNTEAFF	TRBV7-6	NA	NA	TRBJ1-1
TGTGCCAGCAACCCACACGGGGGGTTGGGCAATCAGCCCCAGCATTTT	CASNPHGGLGNQPQHF	TRBV28	NA	NA	TRBJ1-5
TGTGCCACCAGCAGAGTGGGGGAGACCCAGTACTTC	CATSRVGETQYF	TRBV15	NA	NA	TRBJ2-5
TGTGCCAGCAGCGTAGCTGGGGGAACCGGGGAGCTGTTTTTT	CASSVAGGTGELFF	TRBV9	NA	NA	TRBJ2-2
TGTGCCAGTCGAAGGACCCCGGCGGAAGGCTACACCTTC	CASRRTPAEGYTF	TRBV19	NA	NA	TRBJ1-2
TGTGCCAGCAGCTTTCGATCAACTAATGAAAAACTGTTTTTT	CASSFRSTNEKLFF	TRBV11-2	NA	NA	TRBJ1-4
TGTGCCAGCAGCGGGCTAGCGGGCGCCTTCGCCAAAAACATTCAGTACTTC	CASSGLAGAFAKNIQYF	TRBV7-9	TRBD2	NA	TRBJ2-4
TGTGCCAGCAGCTTTACAGGGGCTGGCACAGATACGCAGTATTTT	CASSFTGAGTDTQYF	TRBV7-2	TRBD1	NA	TRBJ2-3
TGTGCCAGCAGAATCGCTCTAGCGGGAGGGAATGAGCAGTTCTTC	CASRIALAGGNEQFF	TRBV28	TRBD2	NA	TRBJ2-1
TGCGCCAGCAGCTCCACCTCCTACGAGCAGTACTTC	CASSSTSYEQYF	TRBV5-1	NA	NA	TRBJ2-7
TGTGCCATCAATGACAGGGACGCGGGGCTAGCGGGATACAATGAGCAGTTCTTC	CAINDRDAGLAGYNEQFF	TRBV10-3	TRBD2	NA	TRBJ2-1
TGCGCCAGCAGTGACCTCGGACGGACCGGGGAGCTGTTTTTT	CASSDLGRTGELFF	TRBV10-1	NA	NA	TRBJ2-2
TGTGCCAGCGGGGACGAAAACACAGATACGCAGTATTTT	CASGDENTDTQYF	TRBV10-3	NA	NA	TRBJ2-3
TGTGCCAGCAGTGAGGGGCGGAAAGAGACCCAGTACTTC	CASSEGRKETQYF	TRBV2	NA	NA	TRBJ2-5
TGTGCCAGTACCGATCGATTGGGATCTGGGGCCAACGTCCTGACTTTC	CASTDRLGSGANVLTF	TRBV19	NA	NA	TRBJ2-6
TGTGCCAGCAGCGTAGTAGGGGGTGAGCAGTTCTTC	CASSVVGGEQFF	TRBV9	NA	once	TRBJ2-1